These 21 T cell receptor beta chains were all obtained from the same sample, sequenced in a study of identical twins. MiXCR, run by TCRdb on the 5' RACE reads, gives a single entry per CDR3 protein. The sample includes 1.5 million to 2 million distinct CDR3 sequences, roughly 35% seen only once; the top ten take 0.25% to 0.3%. The sequenced sample was cord blood. The receptors originated from a newborn girl in good health.

Notes on this clonotype: It may be a read error: a sequence one base away is much more abundant. V gene TRBV12-3 or TRBV12-4 combines with J gene TRBJ2-4; D gene ambiguous. V lost 7 bases, J lost 0 bases, and 7 bases lay in between. The CDR3 sequence is 13 residues long. The CDR3: CASKSQAKNIQYF. The CDR3 DNA sequence: TGTGCCAGCAAAAGTCAAGCCAAAAACATTCAGTACTTC.

DNA for the CDR3: TGTGCCAGCACCAGACGTACAGGGTTTGGTGAAAAACTGTTTTTT. Encoded protein: CASTRRTGFGEKLFF. V usage is TRBV6-6 and J usage is TRBJ1-4; TRBD1 might be the D (6 bases). V was pared by 7 bases and J by 7 bases, with 19 bases between. The germline CDR1 and CDR2 sequences are MNHNY and SVGAGI (reference sequence). The length of the CDR3 is 15 residues.

The table lists this clonotype with many counts. One junction end disagrees with the germline gene, perhaps due to a read error. The chain employs TRBV7-6 and TRBJ2-3, with unresolved D. The CDR3 runs 14 residues. Per the germline V gene, CDR1 is SGHVS and CDR2 is FNYEAQ. CDR3 DNA sequence: TGTGCCAGCAGTTTAGGTTCTCCCACAGATACGCAGTATTTT. Protein: CASSLGSPTDTQYF.

This clonotype showed up just a few times. V gene TRBV10-3 combines with J gene TRBJ1-2, with a tentative D call TRBD1 (5 bases). The V and J ends lost 1 base and 8 bases respectively, with 14 bases between them. Germline values: CDR1 ENHRY, CDR2 SYGVKD. This CDR3 contains 14 residues. The CDR3 is CAISEWGTREGYTF. The CDR3 DNA reads as TGTGCCATCAGTGAGTGGGGGACTCGCGAGGGCTACACCTTC.

This clonotype has just a few counts. CDR3 loop: CASSLPIAVLPYLYNEQFF. The CDR3 region has the DNA TGTGCCAGCAGTTTACCCATAGCGGTCCTACCATACCTATACAATGAGCAGTTCTTC. V gene TRBV28 combines with J gene TRBJ2-1; a weak D match, TRBD2 (6 bases). V was cut by 2 bases and J by 4 bases, with 24 bases left in between. Per germline, CDR1 MDHEN and CDR2 SYDVKM. The CDR3 has 19 amino acids.

The rearrangement joins TRBV6-6 to TRBJ1-1, with 11 bases aligning to TRBD1. The CDR3 has 15 residues. Germline assignment: CDR1 MNHNY and CDR2 SVGAGI (reference sequence). V was clipped by 2 bases and J by 3 bases; unmatched bases: 2. CDR3 loop: CASSYRGQGDTEAFF. The CDR3 DNA follows: TGTGCCAGCAGTTACAGGGGACAGGGGGACACTGAAGCTTTCTTT.

Only a few counts were recorded for this clonotype. The V call is TRBV6-5, the J call TRBJ2-1; D assignment may be TRBD1 or TRBD2 (5 bases each). Germline CDR1 and CDR2: MNHEY and SVGAGI. V lost 2 bases, J lost 8 bases, and 16 bases lay in between. This CDR3 is built from 15 residues. This CDR3 is CASSYLSGTGHEQFF. The DNA of the CDR3 is TGTGCCAGCAGTTACCTCTCAGGGACGGGCCATGAGCAGTTCTTC.

The chain combines TRBV6-6 with TRBJ2-7, with 7 bases aligning to TRBD1. CDR1 is MNHNY, CDR2 SVGAGI, per germline (reference sequence). V gave up 7 bases and J gave up 0 bases; unmatched junction bases: 9. There are 15 residues in the CDR3. The CDR3 region is CASNGIRGSSYEQYF. The CDR3 bases are TGTGCCAGCAACGGAATCAGGGGGAGCTCCTACGAGCAGTACTTC.

This clonotype was seen a handful of times. This chain joins TRBV12-3 or TRBV12-4 and TRBJ2-5, with D possibly being TRBD2 (5 bases). The V end lost 3 bases, the J end lost 0 bases, and 8 bases lay between the germline ends. The CDR3 is made up of 14 amino acids. The CDR3 loop reads CASSLRAHQETQYF. CDR3 DNA: TGTGCCAGCAGTTTGCGGGCCCACCAAGAGACCCAGTACTTC.

The gene calls are TRBV27 and TRBJ2-1; tentatively, D is TRBD1 or TRBD2 (5 bases each). CDR1 and CDR2 (germline): MNHEY, SMNVEV (reference sequence). Trimming took off 4 bases at V and 0 bases at J, with 13 bases between the two ends. The CDR3 spans 16 residues. The CDR3 spells CASSSEGSSSYNEQFF. DNA of the CDR3: TGTGCCAGCAGTTCCGAGGGGTCGAGCTCCTACAATGAGCAGTTCTTC.

This clonotype is a singleton in its sample. A much larger clone lies a single base off, so this may be a read error. The chain links TRBV9 to TRBJ2-1; D is uncertain. CDR3 length: 14 residues. The ends were cut back, 0 bases at V and 13 bases at J, with 17 bases in the middle. Germline V lookup: CDR1 SGDLS, CDR2 YYNGEE. CDR3 in amino acids: CASSVAPYQETQFF. As DNA, the CDR3 is TGTGCCAGCAGCGTAGCCCCGTACCAAGAGACCCAGTTCTTC.

Concerning this clonotype itself: Germline and junction disagree at one end, which may indicate a read error. The rearrangement uses TRBV2 and TRBJ2-3; no clear D. The CDR3 runs 14 residues. The germline CDR1 and CDR2 sequences are SNHLY and FYNNEI. The chain's CDR3 is CASSDSYNSDAQYF. CDR3 in DNA: TGTGCCAGCAGTGACTCCTACAACTCAGATGCGCAGTATTTT.

This sequence joins TRBV7-2 and TRBJ1-6; no firm D call. Germline CDR1 SGHTA, CDR2 FQGNSA. The length of the CDR3 is 15 residues. Trimming cost V 1 base and J 6 bases, with 10 bases left between them. CDR3 sequence (DNA): TGTGCCAGCAGCTTAGTGTTGGTTGGTAATTCACCCCTCCACTTT. This encodes CASSLVLVGNSPLHF.

The chain couples TRBV28 to TRBJ1-4; tentatively, D is TRBD1 (5 bases). Germline loops: CDR1 MDHEN, CDR2 SYDVKM. CDR3 length equals 14 residues. V shed 7 bases and J shed 8 bases, with 17 bases lying between them. CDR3 nucleotides: TGTGCCAGCATCGAGGGGCAGTCTAGGGAAAAACTGTTTTTT. Protein sequence: CASIEGQSREKLFF.

The chain has TRBV20-1 and TRBJ1-2; 7 nucleotides agree with TRBD1. The CDR3 sequence is 13 residues long. Germline CDR1 reads DFQATT; CDR2 reads SNEGSKA (reference sequence). Unmatched junction bases numbered 8, after V lost 4 bases and J lost 6 bases. The CDR3 sequence is CSANREGGHGYTF. Here the CDR3 DNA reads TGCAGTGCTAACAGGGAAGGGGGCCATGGCTACACCTTC.

This chain connects TRBV21-1 to TRBJ2-1; the table names TRBD2, a call not compared with the DNA. TRBV21-1 is listed as a pseudogene. The CDR3 runs to 13 residues. CDR3: CASSEDPYNEQFF. CDR3 DNA sequence: TGTGCCAGCAGCGAGGACCCTTACAATGAGCAGTTCTTC.

This clonotype was detected only a few times. The chain links TRBV2 to TRBJ2-7, with D maybe TRBD1 (5 bases). Germline loops: CDR1 SNHLY, CDR2 FYNNEI. The CDR3 sequence is 12 residues long. V was shortened by 8 bases and J by 7 bases, with 15 bases between the two germline ends. CDR3 loop: CASAAGKWEQYF. For the CDR3, the DNA is TGTGCCAGCGCTGCAGGGAAGTGGGAGCAGTACTTC.

This clonotype has at least ten counts. DNA for the CDR3: TGCAGTGCTTGGGGGGGATCCTACAATGAGCAGTTCTTC. It yields the protein CSAWGGSYNEQFF. This chain joins TRBV20-1 and TRBJ2-1; the match to TRBD2 covers 7 bases. V shed 5 bases and J 1 base; nucleotides not matched to a gene: 2. There are 13 residues in the CDR3. The germline gives CDR1 DFQATT, CDR2 SNEGSKA (reference sequence).

The genes are TRBV4-1 and TRBJ1-5; the D gene is possibly TRBD1 (6 bases). From germline, CDR1 is MGHRA and CDR2 YSYEKL. There are 15 residues in the CDR3. The V and J ends lost 0 bases and 4 bases respectively, with 10 bases between them. The CDR3 nucleotides are TGCGCCAGCAGCCAAGATTTCAGGGGAAATCAGCCCCAGCATTTT. Its translation: CASSQDFRGNQPQHF.

The chain joins TRBV19 to TRBJ2-6; 7 positions agree with TRBD1. CDR3 length: 16 amino acids. Per germline, CDR1 LNHDA and CDR2 SQIVND (reference sequence). V lost 7 bases to trimming and J lost 0 bases; unmatched junction nucleotides: 6. The CDR3 DNA is TGTGCCAGTAAGCGGACAGGCCTCTCTGGGGCCAACGTCCTGACTTTC. Its translation: CASKRTGLSGANVLTF.

A few counts support this clonotype. The gene calls are TRBV27 and TRBJ2-5; perhaps TRBD1 as D (7 bases). The CDR3 is 13 amino acids. Between the trimmed V and J ends, which lost 4 bases and 4 bases, there was a span of 10 bases. Germline V gene sequence: CDR1 MNHEY, CDR2 SMNVEV (reference sequence). The CDR3 coding sequence is TGTGCCAGCAGTTGGAGGGGGCCAGAGACCCAGTACTTC. Residues: CASSWRGPETQYF.